This section outlines one T cell receptor (beta chain) sequence together with its context. Amplification used 60 Vbeta primers and 13 Jbeta primers. Libraries were prepared by immunoSEQ multiplex PCR; TCRdb keeps only in-frame clonotypes and omits some of them. The sample lists about 95,000 clones, about two thirds occurring once. These data originate in a study of cytomegalovirus exposure and HLA in healthy donors. V was clipped by 5 bases and J by 4 bases, with 17 bases between them. This CDR3 has 15 residues. From germline, CDR1 is SGHVS and CDR2 FQNEAQ. This TCR was recovered from a man aged 55-75 years in good health and CMV-seronegative. The chain carries TRBV7-8 and TRBJ2-5, with TRBD2 as a possible D gene (7 bases). Sequencing used PBMCs. In nucleotides, the CDR3 is TGTGCCAGCAGCACCGGTCGGGGGGCGGTAGAGACCCAGTACTTC. As protein: CASSTGRGAVETQYF.